This TCR beta chain stems from a study of cytomegalovirus exposure and HLA in healthy donors. Study-level information: The same platform was used for the 110 or so validation repertoires as for the roughly 670 first-cohort repertoires, as reported in a later analysis.

This clone was found once. Its antigen remains unidentified. Trimming at V came to 4 bases and at J to 4 bases, leaving 10 bases not matched to a gene. CDR1 and CDR2 (germline): SGHRS, YFSETQ. The CDR3 covers 15 residues. Study-wide points: Most observed TCR sequences were rare, whereas some public TCRs were detected in many donors. It was found in a later analysis that first-cohort TCR clusters tended to co-occur in the approximately 120 validation repertoires.

Repertoires were generated with immunoSEQ multiplex PCR, while TCRdb's copy carries only in-frame clones and drops some. The table includes 100,000 to 150,000 clones, roughly 95% detected once. The receptor comes from a man aged 18 to 30 in good health and CMV-seronegative. The sample taken for sequencing was PBMCs. This chain uses TRBV5-1 with TRBJ1-2; 7 bases align to TRBD1. The CDR3 protein is CASSVRGGVGYGYTF. In DNA form, the CDR3 reads TGCGCCAGCAGCGTAAGAGGGGGCGTAGGCTATGGCTACACCTTC.